A selection of T cell receptor beta chains follows, all from one sample in a study of T cell responses to AZD1222 COVID-19 vaccine. Produced via immunoSEQ multiplex PCR; TCRdb's table is partial and in-frame only. The table records 96,000 or so clones, 80% to 90% of them present only once. Material: peripheral blood, obtained on day 0 of AZD1222 vaccination. These receptor sequences come from an adult in good health. The CDR3 runs from the conserved cysteine through the conserved F or W.

j_call: TRBJ1-5; v_call: TRBV5-5; cdr3_aa: CASSLLSGGSSQPQHF
j_call: TRBJ2-2; v_call: TRBV3-1/TRBV3-2; cdr3_aa: CASSQDSTGELFF
j_call: TRBJ2-3; v_call: TRBV5-6; cdr3_aa: CASTQRGSTDTQYF
j_call: TRBJ2-1; v_call: TRBV5-1; cdr3_aa: CASSPVNSGVRNEQFF
j_call: TRBJ1-1; v_call: TRBV10-3; cdr3_aa: CAISESEGHVMGAFF
j_call: TRBJ1-4; v_call: TRBV2; cdr3_aa: CASSDRTDEKLFF
j_call: TRBJ2-7; v_call: TRBV5-5; cdr3_aa: CASSLRGTGLSSYEQYF
j_call: TRBJ2-7; v_call: TRBV7-2; cdr3_aa: CASSSSRQAYEQYF
j_call: TRBJ1-2; v_call: TRBV27; cdr3_aa: CASSRLPVGQGDYGYTF
j_call: TRBJ2-7; v_call: TRBV5-4; cdr3_aa: CASSFRTGPYEQYF
j_call: TRBJ2-1; v_call: TRBV6-4; cdr3_aa: CASSEGGQTYNEQFF
j_call: TRBJ2-6; v_call: TRBV30; cdr3_aa: CAWSRDRDNSGANVLTF
j_call: TRBJ1-1; v_call: TRBV12-3/TRBV12-4; cdr3_aa: CASSFLNTEAFF
j_call: TRBJ1-5; v_call: TRBV6-2/TRBV6-3; cdr3_aa: CASSRQGAKNQPQHF
j_call: TRBJ1-4; v_call: TRBV6-6; cdr3_aa: CASSYLAGSPNEKLFF
j_call: TRBJ2-7; v_call: TRBV3-1/TRBV3-2; cdr3_aa: CASSQGGSEQYF
j_call: TRBJ1-6; v_call: TRBV13; cdr3_aa: CASKEGSSYNSPLHF
j_call: TRBJ1-2; v_call: TRBV19; cdr3_aa: CASSIGAWYGYTF
j_call: TRBJ1-1; v_call: TRBV6-6; cdr3_aa: CASSPGQGWSTEAFF
j_call: TRBJ1-5; v_call: TRBV19; cdr3_aa: CASTEGATNGNQPQHF
j_call: TRBJ2-3; v_call: TRBV6-1; cdr3_aa: CASSEAMGSGGRTDTQYF
j_call: TRBJ2-7; v_call: TRBV4-1; cdr3_aa: CASSQEGTRDYEQYF
j_call: TRBJ2-3; v_call: TRBV19; cdr3_aa: CASSIGELAGNTDTQYF
j_call: TRBJ2-1; v_call: TRBV7-9; cdr3_aa: CASSLVRQGVAQFF
j_call: TRBJ2-2; v_call: TRBV30; cdr3_aa: CAWSVGVGNFFTGELFF
j_call: TRBJ2-2; v_call: TRBV3-1/TRBV3-2; cdr3_aa: CASSQGQNTGELFF
j_call: TRBJ2-7; v_call: TRBV18; cdr3_aa: CASSPRGYEQYF
j_call: TRBJ2-1; v_call: TRBV28; cdr3_aa: CASSLVSGDNEQFF
j_call: TRBJ2-3; v_call: TRBV6-2/TRBV6-3; cdr3_aa: CASRYEDTQYF
j_call: TRBJ2-7; v_call: TRBV7-9; cdr3_aa: CASSLEANLDEQYF
j_call: TRBJ1-2; v_call: TRBV19; cdr3_aa: CASSISPSQGAGANYGYTF
j_call: TRBJ2-7; v_call: TRBV4-1; cdr3_aa: CASSRSDYLNEEQYF
j_call: TRBJ2-7; v_call: TRBV5-6; cdr3_aa: CASSLSGGRYEQYF
j_call: TRBJ1-3; v_call: TRBV25-1; cdr3_aa: CASSGRGRAGNTIYF
j_call: TRBJ1-2; v_call: TRBV5-1; cdr3_aa: CASSLEDRYYGYTF
j_call: TRBJ2-3; v_call: TRBV28; cdr3_aa: CASSPILTATDTQYF
j_call: TRBJ2-1; v_call: TRBV10-3; cdr3_aa: CATHNNELGSRQFF
j_call: TRBJ1-2; v_call: TRBV5-5; cdr3_aa: CASSFRQGSGYTF
j_call: TRBJ1-1; v_call: TRBV10-2; cdr3_aa: CASTGFSEGSTEAFF
j_call: TRBJ2-7; v_call: TRBV9; cdr3_aa: CASSVATETSSYEQYF
j_call: TRBJ2-2; v_call: TRBV2; cdr3_aa: CASSDGTGGRSCFF
j_call: TRBJ2-7; v_call: TRBV5-1; cdr3_aa: CASSLSRTDHSYEQYF
j_call: TRBJ1-2; v_call: TRBV7-2; cdr3_aa: CASSPYPGDSGYTF
j_call: TRBJ1-1; v_call: TRBV2; cdr3_aa: CASSEGAGWMAEAFF
j_call: TRBJ1-2; v_call: TRBV5-5; cdr3_aa: CASSLDGFIGYGYTF
j_call: TRBJ2-3; v_call: TRBV7-9; cdr3_aa: CASTRYTSPSTDTQYF
j_call: TRBJ2-6; v_call: TRBV19; cdr3_aa: CASSPQGWSSGANVLTF
j_call: TRBJ2-7; v_call: TRBV19; cdr3_aa: CASTMRGGAYEQYF
j_call: TRBJ2-2; v_call: TRBV7-2; cdr3_aa: CASSPQAGRGELFF
j_call: TRBJ2-7; v_call: TRBV29-1; cdr3_aa: CSVYIETYEQYF
j_call: TRBJ2-3; v_call: TRBV28; cdr3_aa: CASTEQGLVDTQYF
j_call: TRBJ1-6; v_call: TRBV6-5; cdr3_aa: CASKRSSYNSPLHF
j_call: TRBJ1-1; v_call: TRBV19; cdr3_aa: CASSGGGSVTEAFF
j_call: TRBJ1-3; v_call: TRBV9; cdr3_aa: CASSVATSGSGNTIYF
j_call: TRBJ1-1; v_call: TRBV7-9; cdr3_aa: CASSSQGGSTEAFF
j_call: TRBJ2-3; v_call: TRBV7-8; cdr3_aa: CASSGTSGGTDTQYF